The 5 T cell receptor beta chains in this list originate from one sample, sequenced in a study of CD8+ T cells in alopecia areata. The authors extracted RNA and reverse transcribed it into cDNA as the sequencing template. Clones were read by immunoSEQ multiplex PCR, and TCRdb kept only the in-frame ones, dropping some. The sample has about 140,000 clones; about 60% are singletons. Sequences were obtained from CD4+ T cells sorted from blood. The receptors derive from a human donor in good health.

This chain joins TRBV29-1 and TRBJ2-7; D is ambiguous. This CDR3 is built from 11 residues. The germline V and J ends were trimmed by 4 bases and 1 base, with 5 bases remaining between them. The germline V gene has CDR1 SQVTM and CDR2 ANQGSEA. The CDR3, as DNA: TGCAGCGTTGGCAATTCCTACGAGCAGTACTTC. This sequence encodes CSVGNSYEQYF.

V and J are TRBV29-1 and TRBJ1-2, with D possibly being TRBD1 (5 bases). Between the trimmed V and J ends, which lost 3 bases and 7 bases, there was a span of 18 bases. The CDR3 is 14 amino acids. The germline CDR1 and CDR2 sequences are SQVTM and ANQGSEA. The chain's CDR3 is CSVENWDSFAGYTF. The CDR3 nucleotides read TGCAGCGTTGAGAACTGGGACTCGTTTGCTGGCTACACCTTC.

This clone showed up just a few times. The V call is TRBV25-1, the J call TRBJ2-5, with 10 bases matching TRBD2. Germline values: CDR1 MGHDK, CDR2 SYGVNS. With 1 base clipped from V and 4 bases from J, the junction kept 9 bases outside the gene matches. The CDR3 runs to 17 residues. The CDR3 region has the DNA TGTGCCAGCAGTGAATCGGGGGGGCTAGCGGGAGTAGAGACCCAGTACTTC. Amino acid sequence: CASSESGGLAGVETQYF.

The chain links TRBV19 to TRBJ2-1, with D perhaps TRBD1 or TRBD2 (5 bases each). Trimming stripped 5 bases from V and 0 bases from J, with 17 bases between. CDR3 length: 17 amino acids. Germline CDR1 LNHDA, CDR2 SQIVND (reference sequence). CDR3 amino acids: CASSPRDPRSSYNEQFF. Here the CDR3 DNA reads TGTGCCAGTAGTCCTCGGGACCCCAGAAGCTCCTACAATGAGCAGTTCTTC.

This clone was found a few times. This chain connects TRBV19 to TRBJ1-5; 9 positions match TRBD1. The CDR3 sequence is 14 residues long. V dropped 6 bases and J dropped 2; count of bases not matched to a gene: 2. Germline V gene lookup returns CDR1 LNHDA and CDR2 SQIVND (reference sequence). DNA for the CDR3: TGTGCCAGTAGGGGGGACAGGGGCAATCAGCCCCAGCATTTT. Its protein is CASRGDRGNQPQHF.